This T cell receptor beta chain stems from a study of T-cell reconstitution after alpha-beta-depleted transplantation in children. V dropped 4 bases and J dropped 2 bases, with 11 bases sitting between them. The CDR3 spans 13 residues. Germline CDR1 and CDR2: DFQATT and SNEGSKA (reference sequence). The table lists this clonotype with many counts. Preparation of the TCRbeta library was carried out with unique molecular identifiers. TCRdb analysed the PCR reads with MiXCR anew, one entry per CDR3 protein. The repertoire holds around 370,000 distinct CDR3 sequences, with about a tenth as singletons. This material consisted of PBMCs from the stem cell graft donor, taken from the stem cell graft. The chain recombines TRBV20-1 with TRBJ1-1; possibly TRBD1 for D (6 bases). The TCR sequence derives from a human donor who donated a stem cell graft to a child with acute lymphoblastic leukemia. The CDR3 loop is CSATGADNTEAFF. The DNA of the CDR3 is TGCAGTGCTACAGGGGCGGACAACACTGAAGCTTTCTTT.